Listed below are T cell receptor beta chains from one sample, sequenced in a study of monozygotic twins with inflammatory bowel disease. Reprocessing the 5' RACE reads, TCRdb reports a single entry for every CDR3 protein and omits DNA. This sample's table has 400,000 to 500,000 distinct CDR3 sequences. The sample consisted of blood. Receptors were obtained from a human donor with ulcerative colitis or Crohn's disease, or a healthy co-twin of an affected twin (not recorded which). CDR3s include the opening cysteine and the closing phenylalanine or tryptophan. The order of the fields is J gene, V gene, CDR3 protein.

j_call: TRBJ1-5
v_call: TRBV12-3/TRBV12-4
cdr3_aa: CASRVGGYSNQPQHF

j_call: TRBJ1-2
v_call: TRBV28
cdr3_aa: CASSSTGTGVLPYGYTF

j_call: TRBJ1-5
v_call: TRBV28
cdr3_aa: CASSAHVGRTNQPQHF

j_call: TRBJ1-1
v_call: TRBV7-3
cdr3_aa: CASSLTGAKNTEAFF

j_call: TRBJ2-7
v_call: TRBV5-4
cdr3_aa: CASNRRGDSFYEQYF

j_call: TRBJ1-1
v_call: TRBV18
cdr3_aa: CASSTVNTEAFF

j_call: TRBJ1-1
v_call: TRBV6-2/TRBV6-3
cdr3_aa: CASSYEWGTEAFF

j_call: TRBJ2-3
v_call: TRBV7-2
cdr3_aa: CASSLRGTSGSTDTQYF

j_call: TRBJ1-1
v_call: TRBV30
cdr3_aa: CAWRQARGLGTEAFF

j_call: TRBJ2-3
v_call: TRBV25-1
cdr3_aa: CASSESVAGGPVSTADTQYF